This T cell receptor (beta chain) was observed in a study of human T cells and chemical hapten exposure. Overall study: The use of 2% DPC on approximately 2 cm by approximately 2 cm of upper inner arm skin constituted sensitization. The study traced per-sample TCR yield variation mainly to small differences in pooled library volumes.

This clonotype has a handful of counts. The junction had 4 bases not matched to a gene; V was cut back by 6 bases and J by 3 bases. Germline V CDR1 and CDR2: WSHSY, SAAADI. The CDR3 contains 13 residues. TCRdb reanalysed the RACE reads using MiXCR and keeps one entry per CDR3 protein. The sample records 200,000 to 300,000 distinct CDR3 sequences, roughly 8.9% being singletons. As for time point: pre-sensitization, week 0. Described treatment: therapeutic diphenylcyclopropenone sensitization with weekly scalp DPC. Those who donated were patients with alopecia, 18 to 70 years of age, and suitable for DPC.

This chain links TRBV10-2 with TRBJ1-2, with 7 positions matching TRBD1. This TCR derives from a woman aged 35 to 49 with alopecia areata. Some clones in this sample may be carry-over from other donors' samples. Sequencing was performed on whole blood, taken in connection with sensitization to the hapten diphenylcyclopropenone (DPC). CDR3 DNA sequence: TGCGCCAGCAGAACAGGGGTGGACTATGGCTACACCTTC. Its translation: CASRTGVDYGYTF.